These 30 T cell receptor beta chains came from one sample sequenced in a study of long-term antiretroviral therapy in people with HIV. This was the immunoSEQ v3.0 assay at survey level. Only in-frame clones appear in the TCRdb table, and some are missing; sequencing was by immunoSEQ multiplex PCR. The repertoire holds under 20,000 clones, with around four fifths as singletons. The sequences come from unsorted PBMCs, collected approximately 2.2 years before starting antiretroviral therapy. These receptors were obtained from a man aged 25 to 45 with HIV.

The CDR3 loop reads CASSFNRVSGYTF. The CDR3, as DNA: TGTGCCAGCAGTTTCAACAGGGTCTCAGGCTACACCTTC. The rearrangement uses TRBV28 and TRBJ1-2; weak D call: TRBD1 (6 bases). Germline V gives CDR1 MDHEN, CDR2 SYDVKM. The CDR3 sequence is 13 residues long. With 3 bases removed from V and 8 bases from J, the gap between germline ends came to 13 bases.

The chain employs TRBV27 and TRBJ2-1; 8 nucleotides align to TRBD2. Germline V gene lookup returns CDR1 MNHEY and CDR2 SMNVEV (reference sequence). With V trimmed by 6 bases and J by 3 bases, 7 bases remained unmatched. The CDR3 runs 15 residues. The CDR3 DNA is TGTGCCAGCAGCCCACTAGCGGTAAACTACAATGAGCAGTTCTTC. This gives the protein CASSPLAVNYNEQFF.

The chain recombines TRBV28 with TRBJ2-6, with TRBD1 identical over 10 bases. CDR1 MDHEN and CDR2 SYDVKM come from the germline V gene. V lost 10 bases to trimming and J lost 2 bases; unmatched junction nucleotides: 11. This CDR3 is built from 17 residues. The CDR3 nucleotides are TGTGCCACCAGAGATGGGACAGGGGCAGCTGGGGCCAACGTCCTGACTTTC. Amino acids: CATRDGTGAAGANVLTF.

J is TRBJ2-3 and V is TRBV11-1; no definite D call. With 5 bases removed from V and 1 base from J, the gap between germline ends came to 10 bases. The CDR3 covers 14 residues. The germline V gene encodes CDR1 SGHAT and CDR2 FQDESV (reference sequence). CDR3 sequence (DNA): TGTGCCAGCAGCCCGCCCCCCGGCACAGATACGCAGTATTTT. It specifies CASSPPPGTDTQYF.

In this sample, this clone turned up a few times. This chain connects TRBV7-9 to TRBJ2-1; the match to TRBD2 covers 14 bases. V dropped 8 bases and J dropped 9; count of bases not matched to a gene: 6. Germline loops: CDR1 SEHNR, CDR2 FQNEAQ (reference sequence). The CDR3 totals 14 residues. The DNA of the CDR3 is TGTGCCAGCCGGGGACTAGCGGGAGCGGGTGAGCAGTTCTTC. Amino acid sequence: CASRGLAGAGEQFF. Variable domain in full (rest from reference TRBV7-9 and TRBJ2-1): DTGVSQNPRHKITKRGQNVTFRCDPISEHNRLYWYRQTLGQGPEFLTYFQNEAQLEKSRLLSDRFSAERPKGSFSTLEIQRTEQGDSAMYLCASRGLAGAGEQFFGPGTRLTVL.

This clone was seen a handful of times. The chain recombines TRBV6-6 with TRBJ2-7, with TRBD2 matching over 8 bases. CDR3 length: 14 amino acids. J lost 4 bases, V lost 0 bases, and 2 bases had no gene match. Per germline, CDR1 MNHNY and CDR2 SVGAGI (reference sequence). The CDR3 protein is CASSYSLAEYEQYF. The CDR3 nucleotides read TGTGCCAGCAGTTACTCACTAGCGGAGTACGAGCAGTACTTC.

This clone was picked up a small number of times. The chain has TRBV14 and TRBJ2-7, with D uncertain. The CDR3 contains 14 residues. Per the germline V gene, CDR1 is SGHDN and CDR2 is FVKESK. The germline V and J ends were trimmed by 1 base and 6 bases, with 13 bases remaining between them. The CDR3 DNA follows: TGTGCCAGCAGCCAAGTTCGGCAGAGAGGCGAGCAGTACTTC. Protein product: CASSQVRQRGEQYF.

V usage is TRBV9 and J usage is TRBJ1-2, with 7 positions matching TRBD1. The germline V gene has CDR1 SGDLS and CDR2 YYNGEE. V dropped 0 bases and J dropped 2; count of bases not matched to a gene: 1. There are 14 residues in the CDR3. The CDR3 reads CASSVGQGNYGYTF. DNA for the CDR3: TGTGCCAGCAGCGTAGGACAGGGAAACTATGGCTACACCTTC.

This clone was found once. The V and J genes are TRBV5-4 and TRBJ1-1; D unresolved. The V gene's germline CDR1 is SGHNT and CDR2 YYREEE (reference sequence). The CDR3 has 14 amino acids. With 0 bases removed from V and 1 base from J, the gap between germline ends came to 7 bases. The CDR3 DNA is TGTGCCAGCAGCTTGGGGGCTGAGAACACTGAAGCTTTCTTT. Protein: CASSLGAENTEAFF.

Here the CDR3 reads CASGSDRDRAGANVLTF. CDR3 coding DNA: TGTGCCAGCGGATCGGACAGGGATCGGGCCGGGGCCAACGTCCTGACTTTC. The chain couples TRBV27 to TRBJ2-6; 8 nucleotides line up with TRBD1. Germline V CDR1 and CDR2: MNHEY, SMNVEV (reference sequence). V lost 8 bases to trimming and J lost 4 bases; unmatched junction nucleotides: 13. CDR3 length: 17 amino acids.

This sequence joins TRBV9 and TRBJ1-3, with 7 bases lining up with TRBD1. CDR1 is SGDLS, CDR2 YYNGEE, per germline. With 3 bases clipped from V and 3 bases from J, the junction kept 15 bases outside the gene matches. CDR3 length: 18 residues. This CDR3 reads CASSGPTGSDAFGNTIYF. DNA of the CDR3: TGTGCCAGCAGCGGCCCGACAGGGTCAGACGCTTTTGGAAACACCATATATTTT.

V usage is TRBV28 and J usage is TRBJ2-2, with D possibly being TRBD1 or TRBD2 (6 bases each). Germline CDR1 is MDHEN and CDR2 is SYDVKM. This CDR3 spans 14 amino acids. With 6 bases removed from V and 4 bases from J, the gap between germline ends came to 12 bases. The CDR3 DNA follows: TGTGCCAGCAGGTGGGGGGCGGGCACCGGGGAGCTGTTTTTT. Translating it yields CASRWGAGTGELFF. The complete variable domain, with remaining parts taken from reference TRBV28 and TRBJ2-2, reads DVKVTQSSRYLVKRTGEKVFLECVQDMDHENMFWYRQDPGLGLRLIYFSYDVKMKEKGDIPEGYSVSREKKERFSLILESASTNQTSMYLCASRWGAGTGELFFGEGSRLTVL.

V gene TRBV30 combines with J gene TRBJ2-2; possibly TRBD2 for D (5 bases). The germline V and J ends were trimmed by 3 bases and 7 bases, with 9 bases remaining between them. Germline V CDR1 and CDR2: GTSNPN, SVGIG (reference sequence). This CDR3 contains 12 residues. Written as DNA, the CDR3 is TGTGCCTGGAGCCGGGGAATCGGGGAGCTGTTTTTT. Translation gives CAWSRGIGELFF.

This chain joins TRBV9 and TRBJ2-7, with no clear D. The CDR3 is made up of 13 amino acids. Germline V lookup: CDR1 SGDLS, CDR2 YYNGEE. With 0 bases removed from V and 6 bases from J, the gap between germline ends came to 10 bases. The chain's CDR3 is CASSVVSHGEQYF. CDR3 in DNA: TGTGCCAGCAGCGTAGTTTCGCACGGCGAGCAGTACTTC.

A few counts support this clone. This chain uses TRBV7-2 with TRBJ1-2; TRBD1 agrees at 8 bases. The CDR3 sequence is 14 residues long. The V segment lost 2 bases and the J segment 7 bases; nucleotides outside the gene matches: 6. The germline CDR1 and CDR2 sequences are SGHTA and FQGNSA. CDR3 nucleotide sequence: TGTGCCAGCAGCTTAATCACAGGGGGTAGTGGCTACACCTTC. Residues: CASSLITGGSGYTF.

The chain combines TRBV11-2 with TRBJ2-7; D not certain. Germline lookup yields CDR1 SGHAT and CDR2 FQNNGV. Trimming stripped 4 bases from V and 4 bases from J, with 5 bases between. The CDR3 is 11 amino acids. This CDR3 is CASSYRYEQYF. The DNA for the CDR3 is TGTGCCAGCAGCTATAGATACGAGCAGTACTTC.

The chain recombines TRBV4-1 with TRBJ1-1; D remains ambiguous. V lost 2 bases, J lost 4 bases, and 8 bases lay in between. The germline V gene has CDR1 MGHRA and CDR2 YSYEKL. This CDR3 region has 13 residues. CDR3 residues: CASSQNRFTEAFF. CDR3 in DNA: TGCGCCAGCAGCCAAAATAGGTTCACTGAAGCTTTCTTT.

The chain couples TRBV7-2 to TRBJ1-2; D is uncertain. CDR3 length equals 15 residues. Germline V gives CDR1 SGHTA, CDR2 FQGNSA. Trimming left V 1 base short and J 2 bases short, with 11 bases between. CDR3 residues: CASSLVSAPNYGYTF. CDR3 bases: TGTGCCAGCAGCTTAGTTTCGGCCCCCAACTATGGCTACACCTTC.

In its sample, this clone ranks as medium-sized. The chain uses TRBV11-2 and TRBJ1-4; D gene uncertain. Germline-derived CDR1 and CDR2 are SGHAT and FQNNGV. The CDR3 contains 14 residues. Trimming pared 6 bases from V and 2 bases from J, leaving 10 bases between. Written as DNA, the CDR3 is TGTGCCAGCAGAGTCGTCGGGACTAATGAAAAACTGTTTTTT. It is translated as CASRVVGTNEKLFF.

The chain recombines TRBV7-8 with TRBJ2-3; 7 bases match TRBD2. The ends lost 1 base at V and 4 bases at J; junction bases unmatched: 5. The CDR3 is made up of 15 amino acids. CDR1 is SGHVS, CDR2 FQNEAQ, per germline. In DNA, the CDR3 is TGTGCCAGCAGCTTAGGCGTGGGGGGGGCAGATACGCAGTATTTT. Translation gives CASSLGVGGADTQYF.

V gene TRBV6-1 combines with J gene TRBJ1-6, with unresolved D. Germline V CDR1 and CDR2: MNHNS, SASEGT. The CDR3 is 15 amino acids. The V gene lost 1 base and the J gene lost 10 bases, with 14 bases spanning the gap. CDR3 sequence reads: CASSEGSGVPSPLHF. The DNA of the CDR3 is TGTGCCAGCAGTGAAGGAAGTGGCGTCCCCTCACCCCTCCACTTT.

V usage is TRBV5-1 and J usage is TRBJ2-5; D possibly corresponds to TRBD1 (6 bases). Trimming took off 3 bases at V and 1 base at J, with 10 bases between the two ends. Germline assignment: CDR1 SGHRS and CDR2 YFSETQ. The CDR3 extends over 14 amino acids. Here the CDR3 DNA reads TGCGCCAGCAGCTCCACAGGGATCCAAGAGACCCAGTACTTC. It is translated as CASSSTGIQETQYF.

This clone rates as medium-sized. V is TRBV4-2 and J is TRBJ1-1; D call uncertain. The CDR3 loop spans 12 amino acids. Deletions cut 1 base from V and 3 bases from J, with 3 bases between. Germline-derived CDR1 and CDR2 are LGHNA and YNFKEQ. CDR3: CASSQGDTEAFF. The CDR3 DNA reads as TGTGCCAGCAGCCAAGGGGACACTGAAGCTTTCTTT.

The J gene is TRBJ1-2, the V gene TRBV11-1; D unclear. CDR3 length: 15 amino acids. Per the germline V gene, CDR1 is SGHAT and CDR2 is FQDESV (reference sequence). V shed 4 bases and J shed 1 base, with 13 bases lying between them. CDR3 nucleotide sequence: TGTGCCAGCAGCTCCCCACGAGCCTTTAACTATGGCTACACCTTC. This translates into CASSSPRAFNYGYTF.

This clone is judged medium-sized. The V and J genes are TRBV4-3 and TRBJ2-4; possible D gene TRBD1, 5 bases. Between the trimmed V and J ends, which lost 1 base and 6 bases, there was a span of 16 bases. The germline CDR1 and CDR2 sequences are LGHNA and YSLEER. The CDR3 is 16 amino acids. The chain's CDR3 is CASSQGPQGSGNIQYF. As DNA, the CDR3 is TGCGCCAGCAGCCAAGGACCCCAGGGAAGTGGAAACATTCAGTACTTC.

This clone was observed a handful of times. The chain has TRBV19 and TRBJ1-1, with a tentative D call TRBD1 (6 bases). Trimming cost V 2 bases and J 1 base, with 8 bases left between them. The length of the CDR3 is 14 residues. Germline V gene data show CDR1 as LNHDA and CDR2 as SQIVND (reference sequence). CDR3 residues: CASSITRGNTEAFF. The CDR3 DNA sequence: TGTGCCAGTAGTATAACCAGGGGGAACACTGAAGCTTTCTTT. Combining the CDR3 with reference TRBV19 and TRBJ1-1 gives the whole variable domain DGGITQSPKYLFRKEGQNVTLSCEQNLNHDAMYWYRQDPGQGLRLIYYSQIVNDFQKGDIAEGYSVSREKKESFPLTVTSAQKNPTAFYLCASSITRGNTEAFFGQGTRLTVV.

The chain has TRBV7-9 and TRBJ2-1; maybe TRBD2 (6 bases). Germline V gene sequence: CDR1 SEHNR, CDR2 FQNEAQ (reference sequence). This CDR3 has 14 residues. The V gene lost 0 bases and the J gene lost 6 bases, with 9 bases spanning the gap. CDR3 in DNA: TGTGCCAGCAGCTTAGCGGAGGGGCTCAATGAGCAGTTCTTC. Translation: CASSLAEGLNEQFF. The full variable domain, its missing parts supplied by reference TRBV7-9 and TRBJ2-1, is DTGVSQNPRHKITKRGQNVTFRCDPISEHNRLYWYRQTLGQGPEFLTYFQNEAQLEKSRLLSDRFSAERPKGSFSTLEIQRTEQGDSAMYLCASSLAEGLNEQFFGPGTRLTVL.

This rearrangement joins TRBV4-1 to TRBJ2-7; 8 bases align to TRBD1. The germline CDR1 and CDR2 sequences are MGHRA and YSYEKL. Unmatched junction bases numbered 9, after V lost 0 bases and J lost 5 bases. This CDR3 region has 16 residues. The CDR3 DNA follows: TGCGCCAGCAGCCAAGATAGCGGCAGGGGGCGAGACGAGCAGTACTTC. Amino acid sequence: CASSQDSGRGRDEQYF.

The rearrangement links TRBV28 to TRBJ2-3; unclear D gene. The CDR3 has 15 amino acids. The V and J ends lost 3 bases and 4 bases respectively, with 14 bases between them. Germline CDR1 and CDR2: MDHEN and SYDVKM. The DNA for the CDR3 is TGTGCCAGCAGTTTTATCGCCTCTCAGGCAGATACGCAGTATTTT. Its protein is CASSFIASQADTQYF.

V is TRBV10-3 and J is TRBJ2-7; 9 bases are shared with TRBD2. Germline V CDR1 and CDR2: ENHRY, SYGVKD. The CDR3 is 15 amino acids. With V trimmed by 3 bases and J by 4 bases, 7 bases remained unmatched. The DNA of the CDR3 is TGTGCCATCAGTGAAAGACTAGCGGCTGATTACGAGCAGTACTTC. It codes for CAISERLAADYEQYF.